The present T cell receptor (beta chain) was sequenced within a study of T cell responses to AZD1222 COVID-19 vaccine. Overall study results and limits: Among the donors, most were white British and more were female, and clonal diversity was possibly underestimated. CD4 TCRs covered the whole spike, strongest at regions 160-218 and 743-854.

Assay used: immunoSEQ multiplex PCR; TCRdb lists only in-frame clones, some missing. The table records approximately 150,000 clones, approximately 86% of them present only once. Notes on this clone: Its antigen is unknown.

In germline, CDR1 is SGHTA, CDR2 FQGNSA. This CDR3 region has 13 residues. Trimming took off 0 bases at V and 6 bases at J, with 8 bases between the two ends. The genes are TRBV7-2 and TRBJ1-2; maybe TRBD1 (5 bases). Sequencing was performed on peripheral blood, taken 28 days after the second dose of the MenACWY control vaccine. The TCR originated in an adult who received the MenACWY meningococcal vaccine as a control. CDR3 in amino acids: CASSLAGVNGYTF. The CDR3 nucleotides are TGTGCCAGCAGCTTAGCAGGGGTCAATGGCTACACCTTC.